This T cell receptor (beta chain) was sequenced for a study of PD-L1 blockade in urothelial cancer. Background on the study: The patients had undergone anywhere from 0 to 3 prior chemotherapy regimens.

TCRdb keeps only in-frame clones here, not all; method: immunoSEQ multiplex PCR. The sample holds about 47,000 clones, about 81% seen once. The CDR3 is 15 residues long. The J segment lost 4 bases and the V segment lost 6 bases, leaving 9 bases of the junction unmatched. Germline CDR1 reads SEHNR; CDR2 reads FQNEAQ (reference sequence). The sample's time point: pretreatment peripheral blood. The chain joins TRBV7-9 to TRBJ2-7; 10 bases agree with TRBD1. This clonotype was sampled from a man in his fifties or sixties with urothelial cancer. This sample comprised PBMCs, obtained around atezolizumab (anti-PD-L1) treatment. The CDR3 DNA is TGTGCCAGCAGACTGAACCGGGACAGGGGTTACGAGCAGTACTTC. Amino acid sequence: CASRLNRDRGYEQYF.